This T cell receptor (beta chain) was sequenced during a study of T cell changes during pregnancy in multiple sclerosis. This clone was recorded only once. CDR3 length equals 15 residues. V dropped 0 bases and J dropped 6 bases, with 12 bases sitting between them. Germline V CDR1 and CDR2: MRHNA, SNTAGT. Method: immunoSEQ multiplex PCR; TCRdb's copy keeps in-frame clones and lacks some. The sample gives tens of thousands of clones, about nine tenths of which show up once; roughly 2.1% is in the top ten. The sequences come from peripheral blood, collected in the first trimester of pregnancy. The chain links TRBV6-4 to TRBJ2-1; no firm D call. The sequence derives from a female donor in good health, enrolled as a control in a pregnancy study. The CDR3 DNA sequence: TGTGCCAGCAGTGACTCGATGGAGCCACCCAATGAGCAGTTCTTC. This encodes CASSDSMEPPNEQFF.